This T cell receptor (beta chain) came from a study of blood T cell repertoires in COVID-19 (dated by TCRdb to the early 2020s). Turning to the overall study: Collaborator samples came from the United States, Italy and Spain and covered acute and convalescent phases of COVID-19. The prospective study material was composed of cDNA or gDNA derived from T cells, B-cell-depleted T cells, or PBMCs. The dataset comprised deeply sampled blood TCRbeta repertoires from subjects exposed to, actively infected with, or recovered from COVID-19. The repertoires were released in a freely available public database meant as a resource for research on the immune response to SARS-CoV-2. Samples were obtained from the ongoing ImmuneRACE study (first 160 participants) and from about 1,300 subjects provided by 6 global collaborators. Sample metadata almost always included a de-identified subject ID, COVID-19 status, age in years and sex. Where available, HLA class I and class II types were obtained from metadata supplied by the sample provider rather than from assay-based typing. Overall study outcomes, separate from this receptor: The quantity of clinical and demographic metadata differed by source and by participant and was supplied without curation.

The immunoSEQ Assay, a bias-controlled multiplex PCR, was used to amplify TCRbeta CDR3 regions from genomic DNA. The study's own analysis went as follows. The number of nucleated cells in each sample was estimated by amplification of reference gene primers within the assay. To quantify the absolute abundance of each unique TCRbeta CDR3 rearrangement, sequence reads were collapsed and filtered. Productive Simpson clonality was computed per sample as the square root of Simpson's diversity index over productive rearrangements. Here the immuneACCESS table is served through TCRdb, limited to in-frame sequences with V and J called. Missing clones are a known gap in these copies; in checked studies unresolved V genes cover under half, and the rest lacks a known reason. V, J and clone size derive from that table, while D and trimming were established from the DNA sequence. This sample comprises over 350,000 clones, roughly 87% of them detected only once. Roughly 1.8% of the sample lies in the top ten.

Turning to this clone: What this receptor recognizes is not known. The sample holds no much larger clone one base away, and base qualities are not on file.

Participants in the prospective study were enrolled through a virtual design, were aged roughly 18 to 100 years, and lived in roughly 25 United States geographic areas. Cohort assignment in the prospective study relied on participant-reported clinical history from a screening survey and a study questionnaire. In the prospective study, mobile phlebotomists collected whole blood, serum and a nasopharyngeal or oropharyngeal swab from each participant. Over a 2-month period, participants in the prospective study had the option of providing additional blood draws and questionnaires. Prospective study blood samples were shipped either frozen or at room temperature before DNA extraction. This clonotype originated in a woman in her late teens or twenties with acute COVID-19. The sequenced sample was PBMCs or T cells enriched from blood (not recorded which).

For the CDR3, the sequence is CASSNPPGGTSTDTQYF. The DNA is as follows: TGTGCCAGCAGTAACCCGCCGGGGGGGACTAGCACAGATACGCAGTATTTT. The sequence links TRBV2 to TRBJ2-3, with 8 central nucleotides matching TRBD2. From the cysteine through the phenylalanine, the CDR3 covers 17 amino acids. Only CDR3 DNA remains: 51 bases, in frame from the first base. The germline V gene provides CDR1 SNHLY and CDR2 FYNNEI. V is cut back by 5 bases and J by 0 bases, with 10 bases in the junction unmatched.